These 31 T cell receptor beta chains were all obtained from the same sample, sequenced in a study of blood T cells in healthy people across ages. Together with a sample-barcoded 5' primer, a J-beta primer mix was included in a second PCR lasting roughly 6 to 12 cycles. MiXCR was run by TCRdb on the 5' RACE reads, yielding one entry per CDR3 protein. The repertoire holds around 780,000 distinct CDR3 sequences, with around 25% as singletons. The same sample was also used in a study of T cells of mothers and their children.

The sequenced material came from blood. These receptor sequences come from a boy aged 10-17 years in good health.

The chain has TRBV20-1 and TRBJ2-7; D perhaps matches TRBD1 (5 bases). This CDR3 is 13 amino acids long. Germline V gene lookup returns CDR1 DFQATT and CDR2 SNEGSKA (reference sequence). Trimming took off 4 bases at V and 0 bases at J, with 10 bases between the two ends. CDR3 DNA sequence: TGCAGTGCTACCCGACAGCCCTCCTACGAGCAGTACTTC. Translation gives CSATRQPSYEQYF.

The chain couples TRBV12-3 or TRBV12-4 to TRBJ2-3; no clear D gene. The CDR3 runs 14 residues. V dropped 2 bases and J dropped 2 bases, with 8 bases sitting between them. CDR3 nucleotide sequence: TGTGCCAGCAGTTTATGGGAAATCACAGATACGCAGTATTTT. This encodes CASSLWEITDTQYF.

The chain is built from TRBV6-1 and TRBJ2-2; perhaps TRBD2 as D (6 bases). This CDR3 region has 15 residues. Germline-derived CDR1 and CDR2 are MNHNS and SASEGT. Trimming removed 6 bases at V and 5 bases at J, with 16 bases between. CDR3 in amino acids: CASRLGGGGTGELFF. Written as DNA, the CDR3 is TGTGCCAGCAGGCTGGGAGGAGGCGGGACCGGGGAGCTGTTTTTT.

This clonotype was seen a few times. The genes are TRBV3-1 and TRBJ1-5; no definite D call. Germline V lookup: CDR1 LGHDT, CDR2 YNNKEL (reference sequence). V was shortened by 4 bases and J by 3 bases, with 7 bases between the two germline ends. This CDR3 is 13 amino acids long. The CDR3 loop is CASSPALNQPQHF. The CDR3 coding sequence is TGTGCCAGCAGCCCGGCCCTCAATCAGCCCCAGCATTTT.

The chain uses TRBV18 and TRBJ1-6; 7 bases are a match to TRBD1. The CDR3 length is 15 residues. V gave up 8 bases and J gave up 9 bases; unmatched junction bases: 13. The V gene's germline CDR1 is KGHSH and CDR2 LQKENI. Here the CDR3 reads CASLRSTGSGSPLHF. The CDR3 DNA follows: TGTGCCAGCCTAAGGTCGACAGGGTCCGGTTCACCCCTCCACTTT.

The chain couples TRBV7-8 to TRBJ1-2; 7 nucleotides match TRBD1. Losses at the gene ends were 3 bases for V and 8 bases for J; bases not matched to a gene: 12. CDR3 length: 15 amino acids. The V gene's germline CDR1 is SGHVS and CDR2 FQNEAQ. CDR3 loop: CASSLQGRGREGYTF. DNA of the CDR3: TGTGCCAGCAGCTTGCAAGGCAGGGGGAGGGAAGGCTACACCTTC.

This clonotype was picked up a small number of times. The V and J genes are TRBV6-1 and TRBJ2-7, with TRBD2 matching over 13 bases. The CDR3 covers 17 residues. The trim removed 5 bases at V and 4 bases at J, leaving 11 bases unmatched. Germline CDR1 MNHNS, CDR2 SASEGT. DNA for the CDR3: TGTGCCAGCAGTAGGACTAGCGGGGGACCGCCCCTTTACGAGCAGTACTTC. This encodes CASSRTSGGPPLYEQYF.

The chain has TRBV7-2 and TRBJ1-2, with D maybe TRBD1 (5 bases). In germline, CDR1 is SGHTA, CDR2 FQGNSA. This CDR3 spans 14 amino acids. Trimming pared 5 bases from V and 0 bases from J, leaving 10 bases between. CDR3 DNA: TGTGCCAGCAGCGCCTCAGGGTCTAACTATGGCTACACCTTC. Translated, it gives CASSASGSNYGYTF.

This clonotype was picked up a small number of times. This chain joins TRBV1 and TRBJ2-7; TRBD1, the D gene given by the table, was not confirmed from the DNA. TRBV1 is a pseudogene. The CDR3 loop spans 12 amino acids. Here the CDR3 reads CTSSQDGGEQYF. Written as DNA, the CDR3 is TGCACCAGCAGCCAAGATGGGGGTGAGCAGTACTTC.

This sequence joins TRBV27 and TRBJ2-5; 8 bases line up with TRBD1. The J call may be faulty, since TRBJ2-7 better matches the DNA end. Germline V gene sequence: CDR1 MNHEY, CDR2 SMNVEV (reference sequence). The CDR3 is 15 amino acids. The CDR3 coding sequence is TGTGCCAGCAGTTTCAAGGGGACAGGTCTCTACGAGCAGTACTTC. It translates to CASSFKGTGLYEQYF.

This rearrangement joins TRBV5-5 to TRBJ2-7; D gene ambiguous. Germline V lookup: CDR1 SGHKS, CDR2 YYEKEE (reference sequence). V gave up 0 bases and J gave up 6 bases, with 16 bases separating them. The CDR3 spans 15 residues. This chain's CDR3 is CASSLEFGASLEQYF. In DNA, the CDR3 is TGTGCCAGCAGCTTGGAGTTTGGCGCGTCCCTCGAGCAGTACTTC.

This clonotype turned up a few times. The chain joins TRBV10-2 to TRBJ1-6; the D gene is possibly TRBD1 (5 bases). Germline CDR1 and CDR2: WSHSY and SAAADI. V lost 6 bases to trimming and J lost 7 bases, with 13 bases between them. This CDR3 is 14 amino acids long. The CDR3 coding sequence is TGCGCCAGCAGCCTCGGGGGATTGAATTCACCCCTCCACTTT. Protein: CASSLGGLNSPLHF.

The V call is TRBV29-1, the J call TRBJ1-1; D not resolved. CDR3 size: 13 residues. Trimming pared 7 bases from V and 1 base from J, leaving 13 bases between. Germline-derived CDR1 and CDR2 are SQVTM and ANQGSEA. As DNA, the CDR3 is TGCAGCGCCGGCGAGGCGACGAACACTGAAGCTTTCTTT. It specifies CSAGEATNTEAFF.

The table lists this clonotype with many counts. The chain couples TRBV7-3 to TRBJ1-3; 8 bases align to TRBD1. Germline CDR1 reads SGHTA; CDR2 reads FQGTGA. Losses at the gene ends were 5 bases for V and 2 bases for J; bases not matched to a gene: 5. This CDR3 is built from 15 residues. The CDR3 bases are TGTGCCAGCAGCCTTACAGGGGGTGCTGGAAACACCATATATTTT. It translates to CASSLTGGAGNTIYF.

In this sample, this clonotype turned up a few times. This rearrangement joins TRBV6-5 to TRBJ2-3, with D possibly being TRBD2 (6 bases). Germline V gene sequence: CDR1 MNHEY, CDR2 SVGAGI. CDR3 length equals 15 residues. The V gene lost 8 bases and the J gene lost 0 bases, with 15 bases spanning the gap. CDR3 nucleotide sequence: TGTGCCAGCGCGGGGTGGAGCTCTAGCACAGATACGCAGTATTTT. The encoded protein is CASAGWSSSTDTQYF.

The chain links TRBV9 to TRBJ2-1; 7 bases fit TRBD2. The CDR3 covers 15 residues. Trimming cost V 4 bases and J 5 bases; bases outside gene matches: 9. CDR1 is SGDLS and CDR2 is YYNGEE in the germline V gene. This CDR3 is CASSPRLADNNEQFF. In nucleotides, the CDR3 is TGTGCCAGCAGCCCCCGGCTAGCGGATAACAATGAGCAGTTCTTC. The entire variable domain, with the rest obtained from reference TRBV9 and TRBJ2-1, is as follows: DSGVTQTPKHLITATGQRVTLRCSPRSGDLSVYWYQQSLDQGLQFLIQYYNGEERAKGNILERFSAQQFPDLHSELNLSSLELGDSALYFCASSPRLADNNEQFFGPGTRLTVL.

The chain links TRBV20-1 to TRBJ2-7; tentatively, D is TRBD2 (6 bases). V was shortened by 0 bases and J by 6 bases, with 15 bases between the two germline ends. CDR1 is DFQATT, CDR2 SNEGSKA, per germline (reference sequence). The CDR3 sequence is 14 residues long. CDR3 sequence (DNA): TGCAGTGCTAGAGACTATGGGGGGACCTGCGAGCAGTACTTC. This translates into CSARDYGGTCEQYF.

This clonotype has just a few counts. The chain couples TRBV2 to TRBJ2-1; D gene unclear. Trimming removed 4 bases at V and 4 bases at J, with 17 bases between. In germline, CDR1 is SNHLY, CDR2 FYNNEI. CDR3 size: 16 residues. The CDR3 reads CASSGNRRTQYNEQFF. CDR3 in DNA: TGTGCCAGCAGTGGGAATCGGCGAACCCAGTACAATGAGCAGTTCTTC.

Only a few counts were recorded for this clonotype. V is TRBV9 and J is TRBJ2-5; the match to TRBD1 covers 8 bases. Unmatched junction bases numbered 12, after V lost 4 bases and J lost 1 base. Per germline, CDR1 SGDLS and CDR2 YYNGEE. This CDR3 is built from 17 residues. Written as DNA, the CDR3 is TGTGCCAGCAGCCCAGGACAGGGCCTGTCCTCCCAAGAGACCCAGTACTTC. Its protein product is CASSPGQGLSSQETQYF. Based on the CDR3 plus reference TRBV9 and TRBJ2-5, the full variable domain is DSGVTQTPKHLITATGQRVTLRCSPRSGDLSVYWYQQSLDQGLQFLIQYYNGEERAKGNILERFSAQQFPDLHSELNLSSLELGDSALYFCASSPGQGLSSQETQYFGPGTRLLVL.

In its sample, this clonotype was seen a few times. The V gene is TRBV5-1, the J gene TRBJ2-3; 9 bases map to TRBD2. This CDR3 has 17 residues. The J segment lost 2 bases and the V segment lost 3 bases, leaving 10 bases of the junction unmatched. The germline CDR1 and CDR2 sequences are SGHRS and YFSETQ. The CDR3 sequence is CASSSGLAGGNTDTQYF. CDR3 sequence (DNA): TGCGCCAGCAGCTCCGGACTGGCGGGGGGGAACACAGATACGCAGTATTTT.

This chain uses TRBV28 with TRBJ1-1; no firm D call. Germline-derived CDR1 and CDR2 are MDHEN and SYDVKM. CDR3 size: 14 residues. V gave up 4 bases and J gave up 0 bases, with 9 bases separating them. The CDR3 DNA is TGTGCCAGCAGTTCGCCCCACATGAACACTGAAGCTTTCTTT. Amino acids: CASSSPHMNTEAFF.

This clonotype showed up just a few times. The rearrangement links TRBV6-5 to TRBJ2-1; no clear D. Trimming pared 0 bases from V and 4 bases from J, leaving 10 bases between. CDR3 length: 15 amino acids. The germline CDR1 and CDR2 sequences are MNHEY and SVGAGI. The CDR3 DNA reads TGTGCCAGCAGTTACTCCCTCACGGGTTACAATGAGCAGTTCTTC. It specifies CASSYSLTGYNEQFF.

This clonotype showed up many times. The chain is built from TRBV7-2 and TRBJ2-1, with 13 bases lining up with TRBD2. Looked up from germline, CDR1 is SGHTA and CDR2 is FQGNSA. With V trimmed by 5 bases and J by 10 bases, 8 bases remained unmatched. The CDR3 covers 15 residues. The CDR3 nucleotides are TGTGCCAGCAGCGCGCCGGGACTAGCGGGAAGGGAGCAGTTCTTC. Protein product: CASSAPGLAGREQFF. Drawing the rest from reference TRBV7-2 and TRBJ2-1, the complete variable domain is GAGVSQSPSNKVTEKGKDVELRCDPISGHTALYWYRQSLGQGLEFLIYFQGNSAPDKSGLPSDRFSAERTGGSVSTLTIQRTQQEDSAVYLCASSAPGLAGREQFFGPGTRLTVL.

This clonotype was seen more than once but under ten times. The chain recombines TRBV20-1 with TRBJ1-2; 8 bases are a match to TRBD1. The CDR3 is 14 amino acids. Losses at the gene ends were 6 bases for V and 2 bases for J; bases not matched to a gene: 8. Germline V gene lookup returns CDR1 DFQATT and CDR2 SNEGSKA (reference sequence). The CDR3 sequence is CSARSDRGNYGYTF. The CDR3 DNA is TGCAGTGCCCGAAGCGACAGGGGAAACTATGGCTACACCTTC.

This clonotype turned up a few times. The J gene is TRBJ2-1, the V gene TRBV5-1; 7 nucleotides match TRBD2. The CDR3 loop spans 14 amino acids. The germline gives CDR1 SGHRS, CDR2 YFSETQ. After removal of 0 bases from V and 7 bases from J, the junction contained 4 bases not matched to a gene. The CDR3 loop is CASSLGREGNEQFF. As DNA, the CDR3 is TGCGCCAGCAGCTTGGGAAGGGAGGGTAATGAGCAGTTCTTC.

V and J are TRBV15 and TRBJ1-4; 7 bases map to TRBD1. CDR1 and CDR2 from the germline V gene are LNHNV and YYDKDF (reference sequence). This CDR3 spans 14 amino acids. J was trimmed by 7 bases and V by 0 bases; bases with no gene match: 2. The CDR3 DNA reads as TGTGCCACCAGCAGAGACAGGGGGAGTGAAAAACTGTTTTTT. This gives the protein CATSRDRGSEKLFF.

This clonotype appeared a few times. V usage is TRBV20-1 and J usage is TRBJ2-5; 8 nucleotides agree with TRBD1. With the DNA end fitting TRBJ2-1 better, the J assignment may be wrong. CDR3 length: 17 residues. Germline V lookup: CDR1 DFQATT, CDR2 SNEGSKA (reference sequence). As DNA, the CDR3 is TGCAGTGCCGTAGAGCAGGGGGCCAGAACTCCTGGCAATGAGCAGTTCTTC. Protein: CSAVEQGARTPGNEQFF.

This chain uses TRBV11-3 with TRBJ2-5; TRBD2 is a possible D gene (6 bases). The J call is uncertain, as TRBJ2-7 better fits the DNA end. The CDR3 totals 15 residues. Germline V gives CDR1 SGHNT, CDR2 YENEEA. CDR3 nucleotide sequence: TGTGCCAGCAGCCTGGGGAGCGGAGGGTCCTACGAGCAGTACTTC. Translating it yields CASSLGSGGSYEQYF.

This chain joins TRBV20-1 and TRBJ2-1; D is perhaps TRBD2 (5 bases). Germline assignment: CDR1 DFQATT and CDR2 SNEGSKA (reference sequence). The CDR3 has 13 amino acids. The V gene lost 0 bases and the J gene lost 8 bases, with 11 bases spanning the gap. The CDR3 DNA reads TGCAGTGCTAGAGAAGATAGCGTGCATGAGCAGTTCTTC. Translation: CSAREDSVHEQFF.

V and J are TRBV15 and TRBJ2-3; D unclear. Trimming stripped 0 bases from V and 2 bases from J, with 9 bases between. This CDR3 is built from 15 residues. CDR1 LNHNV and CDR2 YYDKDF come from the germline V gene (reference sequence). The CDR3 protein is CATSRDLQNTDTQYF. In DNA form, the CDR3 reads TGTGCCACCAGCAGAGACTTGCAAAACACAGATACGCAGTATTTT.

This sequence joins TRBV27 and TRBJ1-6; possibly TRBD1 for D (6 bases). The germline V and J ends were trimmed by 10 bases and 2 bases, with 9 bases remaining between them. Germline V gives CDR1 MNHEY, CDR2 SMNVEV (reference sequence). The CDR3 length is 13 residues. CDR3 protein: CATGVTYNSPLHF. CDR3 nucleotides: TGTGCCACAGGGGTCACCTATAATTCACCCCTCCACTTT.